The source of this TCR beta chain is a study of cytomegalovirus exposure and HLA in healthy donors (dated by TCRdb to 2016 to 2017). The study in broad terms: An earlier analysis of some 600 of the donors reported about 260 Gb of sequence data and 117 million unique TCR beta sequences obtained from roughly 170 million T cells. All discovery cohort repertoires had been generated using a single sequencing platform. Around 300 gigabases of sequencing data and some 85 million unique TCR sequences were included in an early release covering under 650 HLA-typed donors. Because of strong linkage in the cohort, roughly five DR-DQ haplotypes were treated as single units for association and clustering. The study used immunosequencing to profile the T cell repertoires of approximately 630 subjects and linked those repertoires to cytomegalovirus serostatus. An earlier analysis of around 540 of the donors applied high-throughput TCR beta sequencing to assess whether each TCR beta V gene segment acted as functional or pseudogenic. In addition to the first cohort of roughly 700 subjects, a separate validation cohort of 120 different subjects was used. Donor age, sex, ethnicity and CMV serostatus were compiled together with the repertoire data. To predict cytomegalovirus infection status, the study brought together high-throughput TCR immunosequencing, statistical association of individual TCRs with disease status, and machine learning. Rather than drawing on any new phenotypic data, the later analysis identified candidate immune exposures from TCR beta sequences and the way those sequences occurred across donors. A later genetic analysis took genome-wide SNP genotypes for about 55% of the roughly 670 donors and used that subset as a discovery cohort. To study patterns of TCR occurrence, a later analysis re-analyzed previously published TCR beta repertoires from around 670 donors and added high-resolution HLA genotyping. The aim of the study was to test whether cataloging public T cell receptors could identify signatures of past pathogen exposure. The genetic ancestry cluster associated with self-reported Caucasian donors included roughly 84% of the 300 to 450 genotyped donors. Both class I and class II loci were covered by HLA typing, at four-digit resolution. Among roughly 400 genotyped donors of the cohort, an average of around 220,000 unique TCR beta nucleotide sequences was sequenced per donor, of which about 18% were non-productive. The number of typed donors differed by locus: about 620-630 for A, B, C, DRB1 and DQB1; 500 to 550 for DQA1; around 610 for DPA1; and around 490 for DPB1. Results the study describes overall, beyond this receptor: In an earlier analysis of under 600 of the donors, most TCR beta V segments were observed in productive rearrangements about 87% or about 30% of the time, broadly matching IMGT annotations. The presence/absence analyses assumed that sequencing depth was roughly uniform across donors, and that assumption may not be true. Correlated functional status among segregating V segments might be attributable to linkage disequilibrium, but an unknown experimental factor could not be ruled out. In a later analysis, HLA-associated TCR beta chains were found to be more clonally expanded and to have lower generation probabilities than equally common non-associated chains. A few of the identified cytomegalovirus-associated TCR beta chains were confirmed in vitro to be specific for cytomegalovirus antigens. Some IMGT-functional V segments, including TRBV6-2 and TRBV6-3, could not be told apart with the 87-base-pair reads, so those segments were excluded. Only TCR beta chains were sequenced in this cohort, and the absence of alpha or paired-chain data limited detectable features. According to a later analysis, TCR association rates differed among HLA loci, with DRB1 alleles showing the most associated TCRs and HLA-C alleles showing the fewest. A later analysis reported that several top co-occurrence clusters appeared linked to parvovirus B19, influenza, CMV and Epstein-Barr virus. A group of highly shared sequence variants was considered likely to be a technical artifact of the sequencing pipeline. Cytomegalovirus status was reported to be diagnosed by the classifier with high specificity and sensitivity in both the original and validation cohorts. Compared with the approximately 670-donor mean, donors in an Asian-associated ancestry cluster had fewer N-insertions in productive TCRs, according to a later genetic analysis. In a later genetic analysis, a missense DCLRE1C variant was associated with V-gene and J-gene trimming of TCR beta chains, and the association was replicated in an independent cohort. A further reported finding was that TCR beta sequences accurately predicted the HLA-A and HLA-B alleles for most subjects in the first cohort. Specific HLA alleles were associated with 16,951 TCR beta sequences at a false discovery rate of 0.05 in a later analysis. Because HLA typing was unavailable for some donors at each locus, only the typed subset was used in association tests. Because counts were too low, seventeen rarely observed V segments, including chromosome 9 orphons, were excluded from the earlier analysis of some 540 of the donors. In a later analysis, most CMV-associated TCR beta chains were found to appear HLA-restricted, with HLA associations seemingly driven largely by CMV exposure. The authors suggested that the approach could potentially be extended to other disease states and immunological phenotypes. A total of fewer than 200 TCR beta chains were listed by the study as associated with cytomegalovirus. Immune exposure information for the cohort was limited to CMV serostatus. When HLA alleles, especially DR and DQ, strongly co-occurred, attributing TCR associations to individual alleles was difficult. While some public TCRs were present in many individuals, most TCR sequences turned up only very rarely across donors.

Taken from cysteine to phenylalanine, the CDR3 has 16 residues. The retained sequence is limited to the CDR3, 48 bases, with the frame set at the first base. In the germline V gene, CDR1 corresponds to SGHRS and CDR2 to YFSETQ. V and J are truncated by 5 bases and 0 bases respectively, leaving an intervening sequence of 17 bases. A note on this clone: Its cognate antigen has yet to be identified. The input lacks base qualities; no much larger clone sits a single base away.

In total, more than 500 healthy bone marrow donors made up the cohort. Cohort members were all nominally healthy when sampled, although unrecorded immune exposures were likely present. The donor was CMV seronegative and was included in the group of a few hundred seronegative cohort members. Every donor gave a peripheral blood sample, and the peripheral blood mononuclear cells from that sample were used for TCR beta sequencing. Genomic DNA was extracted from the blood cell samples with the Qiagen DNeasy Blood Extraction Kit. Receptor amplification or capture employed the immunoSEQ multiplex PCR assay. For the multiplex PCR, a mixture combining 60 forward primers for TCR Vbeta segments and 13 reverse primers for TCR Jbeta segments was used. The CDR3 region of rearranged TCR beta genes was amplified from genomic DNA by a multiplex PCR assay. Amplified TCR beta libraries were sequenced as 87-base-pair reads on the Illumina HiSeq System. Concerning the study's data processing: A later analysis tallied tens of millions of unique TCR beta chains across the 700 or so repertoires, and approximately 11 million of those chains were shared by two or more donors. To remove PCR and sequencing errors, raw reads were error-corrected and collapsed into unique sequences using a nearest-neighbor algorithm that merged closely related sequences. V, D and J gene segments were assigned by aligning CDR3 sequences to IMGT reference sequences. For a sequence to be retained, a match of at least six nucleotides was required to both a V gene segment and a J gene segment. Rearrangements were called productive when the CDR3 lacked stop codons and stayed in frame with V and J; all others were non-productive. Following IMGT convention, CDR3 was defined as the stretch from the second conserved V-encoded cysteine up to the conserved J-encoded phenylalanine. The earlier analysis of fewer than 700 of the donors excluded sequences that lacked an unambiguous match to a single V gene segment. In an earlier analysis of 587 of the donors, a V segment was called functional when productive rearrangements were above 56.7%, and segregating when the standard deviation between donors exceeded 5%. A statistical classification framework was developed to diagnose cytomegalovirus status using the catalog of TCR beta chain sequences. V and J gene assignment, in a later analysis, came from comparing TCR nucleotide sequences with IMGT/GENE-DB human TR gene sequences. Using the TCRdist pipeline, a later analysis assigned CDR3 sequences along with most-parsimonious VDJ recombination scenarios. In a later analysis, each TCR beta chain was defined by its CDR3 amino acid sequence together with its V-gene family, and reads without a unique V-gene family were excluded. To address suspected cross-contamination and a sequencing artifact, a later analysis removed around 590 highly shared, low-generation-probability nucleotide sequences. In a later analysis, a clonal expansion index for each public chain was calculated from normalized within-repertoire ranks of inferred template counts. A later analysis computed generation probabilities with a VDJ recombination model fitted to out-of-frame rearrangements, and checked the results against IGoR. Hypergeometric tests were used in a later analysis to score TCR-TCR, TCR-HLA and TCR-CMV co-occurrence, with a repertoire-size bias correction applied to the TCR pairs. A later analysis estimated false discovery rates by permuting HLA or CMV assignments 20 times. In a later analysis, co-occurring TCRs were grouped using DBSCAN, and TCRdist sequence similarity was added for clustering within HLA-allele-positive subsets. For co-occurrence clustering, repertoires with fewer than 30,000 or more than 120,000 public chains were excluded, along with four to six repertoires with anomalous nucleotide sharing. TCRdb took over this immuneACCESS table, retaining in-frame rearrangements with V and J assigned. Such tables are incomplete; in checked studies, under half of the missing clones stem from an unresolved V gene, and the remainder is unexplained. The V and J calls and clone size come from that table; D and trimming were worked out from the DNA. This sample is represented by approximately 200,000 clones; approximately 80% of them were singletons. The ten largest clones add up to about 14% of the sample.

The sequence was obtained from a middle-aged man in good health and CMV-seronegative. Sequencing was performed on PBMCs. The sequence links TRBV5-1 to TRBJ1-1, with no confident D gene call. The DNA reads TGCGCCAGCAGATTAGATTTGTCATCGATGAACACTGAAGCTTTCTTT. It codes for CASRLDLSSMNTEAFF.